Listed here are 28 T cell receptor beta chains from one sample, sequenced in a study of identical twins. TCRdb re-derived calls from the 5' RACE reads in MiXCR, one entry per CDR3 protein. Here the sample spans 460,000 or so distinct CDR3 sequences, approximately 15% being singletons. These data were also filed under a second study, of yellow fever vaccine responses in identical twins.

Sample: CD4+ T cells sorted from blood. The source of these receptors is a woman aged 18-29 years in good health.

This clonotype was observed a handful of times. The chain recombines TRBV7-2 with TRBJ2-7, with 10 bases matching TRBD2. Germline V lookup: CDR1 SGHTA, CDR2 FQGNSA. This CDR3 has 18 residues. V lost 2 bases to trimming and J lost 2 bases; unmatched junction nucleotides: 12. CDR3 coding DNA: TGTGCCAGCAGCTTACGCCCCCCTAGCGGGGGACTTCCCTACGAGCAGTACTTC. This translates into CASSLRPPSGGLPYEQYF.

The CDR3 reads CASSLREGVRGRKDTEAFF. For the CDR3, the DNA is TGTGCCAGCAGCTTAAGGGAGGGGGTTAGGGGGAGAAAAGACACTGAAGCTTTCTTT. This chain connects TRBV7-8 to TRBJ1-1, with a possible D match to TRBD1 (6 bases). Trimming stripped 2 bases from V and 3 bases from J, with 25 bases between. This CDR3 region has 19 residues. Germline assignment: CDR1 SGHVS and CDR2 FQNEAQ. The full variable domain, with the rest looked up from reference TRBV7-8 and TRBJ1-1, is GAGVSQSPRYKVAKRGQDVALRCDPISGHVSLFWYQQALGQGPEFLTYFQNEAQLDKSGLPSDRFFAERPEGSVSTLKIQRTQQEDSAVYLCASSLREGVRGRKDTEAFFGQGTRLTVV.

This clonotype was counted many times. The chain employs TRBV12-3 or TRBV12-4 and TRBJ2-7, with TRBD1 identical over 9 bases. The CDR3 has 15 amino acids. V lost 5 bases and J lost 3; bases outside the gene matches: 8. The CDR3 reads CASSPEGTGIYEQYF. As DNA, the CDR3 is TGTGCCAGCAGTCCGGAAGGGACAGGGATCTACGAGCAGTACTTC.

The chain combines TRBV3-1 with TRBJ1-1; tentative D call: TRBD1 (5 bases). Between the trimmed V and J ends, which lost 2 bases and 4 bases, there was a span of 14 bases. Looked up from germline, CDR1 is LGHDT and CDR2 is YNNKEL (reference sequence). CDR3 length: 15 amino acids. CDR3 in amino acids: CASSQPGLGGTEAFF. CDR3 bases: TGTGCCAGCAGCCAACCAGGGCTGGGTGGCACTGAAGCTTTCTTT.

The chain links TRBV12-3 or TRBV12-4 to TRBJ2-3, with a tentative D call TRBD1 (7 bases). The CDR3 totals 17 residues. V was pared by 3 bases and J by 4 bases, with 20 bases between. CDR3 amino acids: CASSLGQPGLAADTQYF. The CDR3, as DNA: TGTGCCAGCAGTTTGGGACAGCCGGGACTCGCGGCAGATACGCAGTATTTT.

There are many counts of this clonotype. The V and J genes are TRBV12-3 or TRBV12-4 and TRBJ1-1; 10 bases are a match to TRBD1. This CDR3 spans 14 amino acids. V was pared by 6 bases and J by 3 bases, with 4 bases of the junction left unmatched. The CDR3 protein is CASRTTGGYTEAFF. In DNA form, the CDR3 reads TGTGCCAGCAGGACGACAGGGGGCTACACTGAAGCTTTCTTT.

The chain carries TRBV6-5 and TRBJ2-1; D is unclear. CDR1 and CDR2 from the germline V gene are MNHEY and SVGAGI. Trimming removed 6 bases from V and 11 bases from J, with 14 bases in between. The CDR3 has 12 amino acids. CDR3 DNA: TGTGCCAGCAGCTTCTCAGTTGGGCAGCAGTTCTTC. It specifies CASSFSVGQQFF.

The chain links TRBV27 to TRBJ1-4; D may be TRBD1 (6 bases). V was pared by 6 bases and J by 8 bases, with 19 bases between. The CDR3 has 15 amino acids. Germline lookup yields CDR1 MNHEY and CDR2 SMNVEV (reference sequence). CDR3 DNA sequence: TGTGCCAGCAGCCCCTTAAAGGGGGAAAGGGAAAAACTGTTTTTT. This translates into CASSPLKGEREKLFF.

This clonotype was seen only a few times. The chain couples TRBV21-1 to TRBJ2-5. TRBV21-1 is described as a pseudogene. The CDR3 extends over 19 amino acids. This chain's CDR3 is CASSLLKLWAGKPKETQYF. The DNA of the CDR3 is TGTGCCAGCAGCCTCCTCAAACTTTGGGCAGGCAAACCAAAAGAGACCCAGTACTTC.

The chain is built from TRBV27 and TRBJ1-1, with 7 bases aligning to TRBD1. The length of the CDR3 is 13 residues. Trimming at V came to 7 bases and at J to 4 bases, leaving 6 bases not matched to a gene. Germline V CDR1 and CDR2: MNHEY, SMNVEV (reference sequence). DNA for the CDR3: TGTGCCAGCACCTTACAGGGGAGCACTGAAGCTTTCTTT. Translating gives CASTLQGSTEAFF.

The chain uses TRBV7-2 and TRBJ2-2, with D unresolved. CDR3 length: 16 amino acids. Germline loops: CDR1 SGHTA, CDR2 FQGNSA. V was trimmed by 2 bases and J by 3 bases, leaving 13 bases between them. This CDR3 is CASSLSLVFDTGELFF. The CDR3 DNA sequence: TGTGCCAGCAGCTTAAGTTTAGTATTCGACACCGGGGAGCTGTTTTTT.

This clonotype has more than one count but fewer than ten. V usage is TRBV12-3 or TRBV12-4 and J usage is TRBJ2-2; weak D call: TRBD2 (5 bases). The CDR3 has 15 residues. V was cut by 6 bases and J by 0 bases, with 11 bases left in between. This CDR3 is CASRQRETNTGELFF. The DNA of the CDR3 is TGTGCCAGCAGGCAACGGGAAACGAACACCGGGGAGCTGTTTTTT.

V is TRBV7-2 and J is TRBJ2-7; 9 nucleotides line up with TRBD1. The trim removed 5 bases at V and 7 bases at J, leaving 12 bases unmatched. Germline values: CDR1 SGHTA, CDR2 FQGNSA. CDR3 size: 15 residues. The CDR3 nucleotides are TGTGCCAGCAGCCCGCCGGGACAGGGAACCCGTGAGCAGTACTTC. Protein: CASSPPGQGTREQYF.

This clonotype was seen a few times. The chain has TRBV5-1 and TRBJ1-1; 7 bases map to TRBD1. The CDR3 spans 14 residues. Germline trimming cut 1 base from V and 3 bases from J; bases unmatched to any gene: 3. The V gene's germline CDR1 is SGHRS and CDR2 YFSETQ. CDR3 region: CASSLLTGDTEAFF. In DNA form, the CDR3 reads TGCGCCAGCAGCTTGTTAACAGGGGACACTGAAGCTTTCTTT.

The CDR3 protein is CASSYSFGTYEQFF. Written as DNA, the CDR3 is TGTGCCAGCAGTTATAGTTTCGGGACGTATGAGCAGTTCTTC. The chain links TRBV6-5 to TRBJ2-1; D tentatively reads TRBD1 or TRBD2 (5 bases each). The CDR3 covers 14 residues. Trimming left V 3 bases short and J 8 bases short, with 14 bases between. Looked up from germline, CDR1 is MNHEY and CDR2 is SVGAGI.

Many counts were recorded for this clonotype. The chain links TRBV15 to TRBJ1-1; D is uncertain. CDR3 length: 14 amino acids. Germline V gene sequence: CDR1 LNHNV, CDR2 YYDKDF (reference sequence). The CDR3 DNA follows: TGTGCTGTCAAGAGGGCAGGCGTGAACACTGAAGCTTTCTTT. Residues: CAVKRAGVNTEAFF.

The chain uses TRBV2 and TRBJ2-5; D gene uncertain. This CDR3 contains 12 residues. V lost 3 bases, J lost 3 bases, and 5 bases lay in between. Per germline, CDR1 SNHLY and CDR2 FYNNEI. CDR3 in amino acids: CASSEEEETQYF. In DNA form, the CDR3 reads TGTGCCAGCAGTGAGGAAGAAGAGACCCAGTACTTC.

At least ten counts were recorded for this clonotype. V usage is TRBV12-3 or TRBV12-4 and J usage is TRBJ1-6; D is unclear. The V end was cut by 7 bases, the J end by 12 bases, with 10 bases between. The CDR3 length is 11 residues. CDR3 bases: TGTGCCAGCACTCGAATTGGACCCCTCCACTTT. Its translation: CASTRIGPLHF.

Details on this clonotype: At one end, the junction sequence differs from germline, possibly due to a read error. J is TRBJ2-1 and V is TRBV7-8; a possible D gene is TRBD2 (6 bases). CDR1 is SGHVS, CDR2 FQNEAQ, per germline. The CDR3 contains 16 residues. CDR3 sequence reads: CASRGGLGDQQREQSF. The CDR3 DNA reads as TGTGCCAGCAGGGGGGGATTAGGGGACCAACAGCGTGAGCAGTCCTTC. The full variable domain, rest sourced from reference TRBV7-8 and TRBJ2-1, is GAGVSQSPRYKVAKRGQDVALRCDPISGHVSLFWYQQALGQGPEFLTYFQNEAQLDKSGLPSDRFFAERPEGSVSTLKIQRTQQEDSAVYLCASRGGLGDQQREQSFGPGTRLTVL.

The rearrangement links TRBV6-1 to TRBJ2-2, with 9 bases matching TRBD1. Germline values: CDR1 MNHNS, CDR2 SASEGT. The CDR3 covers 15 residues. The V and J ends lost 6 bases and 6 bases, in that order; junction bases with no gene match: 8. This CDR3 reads CASRRTGAGAGELFF. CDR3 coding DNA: TGTGCCAGCAGACGGACAGGGGCTGGGGCCGGGGAGCTGTTTTTT.

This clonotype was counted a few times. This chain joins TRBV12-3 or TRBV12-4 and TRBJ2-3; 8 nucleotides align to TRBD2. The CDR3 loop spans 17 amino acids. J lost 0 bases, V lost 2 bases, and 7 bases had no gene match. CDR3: CASSLMLAGSSTDTQYF. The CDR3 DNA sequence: TGTGCCAGCAGTTTAATGTTAGCGGGGTCTAGCACAGATACGCAGTATTTT.

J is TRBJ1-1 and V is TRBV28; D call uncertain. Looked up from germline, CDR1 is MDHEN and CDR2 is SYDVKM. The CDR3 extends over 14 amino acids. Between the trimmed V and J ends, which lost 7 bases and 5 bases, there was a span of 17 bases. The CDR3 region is CASKNGQTGTEAFF. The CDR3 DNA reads TGTGCCAGCAAGAACGGGCAGACCGGGACTGAAGCTTTCTTT.

The CDR3, as DNA: TGCAGTGCTTCAATAGCGTCGTCAGAGACCCAGTACTTC. As protein: CSASIASSETQYF. The gene calls are TRBV20-1 and TRBJ2-5, with D perhaps TRBD2 (5 bases). The CDR3 extends over 13 amino acids. V was shortened by 5 bases and J by 4 bases, with 14 bases between the two germline ends. Germline V CDR1 and CDR2: DFQATT, SNEGSKA (reference sequence).

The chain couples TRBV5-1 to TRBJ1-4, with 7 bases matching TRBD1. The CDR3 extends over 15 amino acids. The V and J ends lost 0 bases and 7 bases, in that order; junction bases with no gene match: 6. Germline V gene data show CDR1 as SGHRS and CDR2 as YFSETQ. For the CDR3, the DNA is TGCGCCAGCAGCTTGGTAGGGGGCATAGGTGAAAAACTGTTTTTT. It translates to CASSLVGGIGEKLFF.

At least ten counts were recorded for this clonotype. The CDR3 region has the DNA TGTGCCAGCAGCAAAGGCCCGGGACTAGCGGGAGGGAACACCGGGGAGCTGTTTTTT. It translates to CASSKGPGLAGGNTGELFF. V gene TRBV21-1 combines with J gene TRBJ2-2; the table's D gene call, TRBD2, was not cross checked with the DNA. TRBV21-1 is a pseudogene segment. The CDR3 is made up of 19 amino acids.

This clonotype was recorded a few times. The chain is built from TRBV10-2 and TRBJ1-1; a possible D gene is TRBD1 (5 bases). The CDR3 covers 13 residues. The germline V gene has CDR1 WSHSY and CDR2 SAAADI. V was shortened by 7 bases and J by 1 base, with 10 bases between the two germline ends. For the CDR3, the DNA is TGCGCCAGCAAGATGGGGGGGAACACTGAAGCTTTCTTT. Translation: CASKMGGNTEAFF.

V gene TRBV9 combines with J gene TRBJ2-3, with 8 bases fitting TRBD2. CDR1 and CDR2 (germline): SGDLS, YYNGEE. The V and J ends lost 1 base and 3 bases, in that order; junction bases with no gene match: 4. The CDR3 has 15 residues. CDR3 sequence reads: CASSVMGLGTDTQYF. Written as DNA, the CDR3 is TGTGCCAGCAGCGTAATGGGACTAGGAACAGATACGCAGTATTTT.

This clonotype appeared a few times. In DNA, the CDR3 is TGTGCCAGCAGCTTAGCCCAGGGTACCTCCTACGAGCAGTACTTC. Translated, it gives CASSLAQGTSYEQYF. The rearrangement links TRBV11-2 to TRBJ2-7; D may be TRBD1 (5 bases). The CDR3 has 15 residues. The V gene's germline CDR1 is SGHAT and CDR2 FQNNGV. Between the trimmed V and J ends, which lost 1 base and 0 bases, there was a span of 10 bases.